The 10 T cell receptor beta chains listed next were all sequenced from one sample in a study of long-term antiretroviral therapy in people with HIV. Survey-level resolution applied to immunoSEQ assay v3.0. The method was immunoSEQ multiplex PCR; TCRdb's version includes in-frame clones alone and lacks a portion of them. The sample yields about 35,000 clones, roughly 74% seen once. The sample here was unsorted PBMCs, taken 3 years after starting antiretroviral therapy. Receptors were obtained from a man aged 50 to 59 with HIV.

The V call is TRBV7-2, the J call TRBJ1-2; D is unresolved. This CDR3 is 13 amino acids long. The germline CDR1 and CDR2 sequences are SGHTA and FQGNSA. Trimming took 1 base from V and 4 from J, leaving 7 bases between them. The CDR3 nucleotides are TGTGCCAGCAGCTTAGGATCTAGCTATGGCTACACCTTC. Protein product: CASSLGSSYGYTF.

This clone occurred a few times. J is TRBJ2-7 and V is TRBV5-6; D unclear. Germline V lookup: CDR1 SGHDT, CDR2 YYEEEE. This CDR3 has 12 amino acids. Between the trimmed V and J ends, which lost 2 bases and 6 bases, there was a span of 9 bases. The CDR3 spells CASSLEDLEQYF. The CDR3 DNA is TGTGCCAGCAGCTTAGAAGACCTCGAGCAGTACTTC.

About this clone itself: The same CDR3 arises from other DNA sequences in this sample as well. The chain links TRBV28 to TRBJ1-2, with unresolved D. Germline V lookup: CDR1 MDHEN, CDR2 SYDVKM. This CDR3 contains 13 residues. V was pared by 2 bases and J by 1 base, with 5 bases between. Written as DNA, the CDR3 is TGTGCCAGCAGTTTAGACCTTAACTATGGCTACACCTTC. The encoded protein is CASSLDLNYGYTF.

The chain's CDR3 is CATPGTAGQPQHF. Written as DNA, the CDR3 is TGTGCCACCCCAGGGACAGCGGGCCAGCCCCAGCATTTT. The rearrangement uses TRBV19 and TRBJ1-5, with 7 positions matching TRBD1. The CDR3 runs 13 residues. The J segment lost 7 bases and the V segment lost 10 bases, leaving 10 bases of the junction unmatched. Germline V gives CDR1 LNHDA, CDR2 SQIVND (reference sequence).

The V call is TRBV29-1, the J call TRBJ2-2; 9 nucleotides align to TRBD1. V lost 6 bases and J lost 2; bases outside the gene matches: 4. Germline loops: CDR1 SQVTM, CDR2 ANQGSEA. This CDR3 has 14 amino acids. CDR3 coding DNA: TGCAGCGTCGGACAGGGGATAAACACCGGGGAGCTGTTTTTT. Encoded protein: CSVGQGINTGELFF.

The chain has TRBV19 and TRBJ2-5, with D tentatively TRBD2 (5 bases). The CDR3 spans 16 residues. The V end lost 5 bases, the J end lost 2 bases, and 18 bases lay between the germline ends. Germline CDR1 is LNHDA and CDR2 is SQIVND (reference sequence). For the CDR3, the DNA is TGTGCCAGTAGTCCTCCGAGAGGGAAAGCACAAGAGACCCAGTACTTC. Translation: CASSPPRGKAQETQYF.

The CDR3: CASSYSGLEGYNEQFF. The DNA of the CDR3 is TGTGCCAGCAGTTACTCAGGGCTAGAGGGATACAATGAGCAGTTCTTC. The chain has TRBV6-5 and TRBJ2-1; D possibly corresponds to TRBD2 (5 bases). V was shortened by 0 bases and J by 4 bases, with 13 bases between the two germline ends. The CDR3 sequence is 16 residues long. The germline CDR1 and CDR2 sequences are MNHEY and SVGAGI.

The chain uses TRBV5-1 and TRBJ2-1, with 12 bases matching TRBD1. Losses at the gene ends were 1 base for V and 8 bases for J; bases not matched to a gene: 7. This CDR3 spans 16 amino acids. The germline V gene has CDR1 SGHRS and CDR2 YFSETQ. The CDR3 sequence is CASSLFGTGGWDEQFF. DNA for the CDR3: TGCGCCAGCAGCTTGTTCGGGACAGGGGGCTGGGATGAGCAGTTCTTC. Together with reference TRBV5-1 and TRBJ2-1, the CDR3 gives the full variable domain: KAGVTQTPRYLIKTRGQQVTLSCSPISGHRSVSWYQQTPGQGLQFLFEYFSETQRNKGNFPGRFSGRQFSNSRSEMNVSTLELGDSALYLCASSLFGTGGWDEQFFGPGTRLTVL.

The chain joins TRBV7-2 to TRBJ1-6; 7 positions agree with TRBD1. This CDR3 is 15 amino acids long. Losses at the gene ends were 5 bases for V and 5 bases for J; bases not matched to a gene: 6. Per the germline V gene, CDR1 is SGHTA and CDR2 is FQGNSA. The CDR3 is CASSGQVYNNSPLHF. The CDR3 DNA reads as TGTGCCAGCAGCGGACAGGTTTACAATAATTCACCCCTCCACTTT.

The V gene is TRBV29-1, the J gene TRBJ1-1; possible D gene TRBD1, 6 bases. The CDR3 has 13 residues. Germline CDR1 is SQVTM and CDR2 is ANQGSEA. Trimming removed 4 bases at V and 7 bases at J, with 16 bases between. Here the CDR3 DNA reads TGCAGCGTTGGGCTGCCGGACAGCCGTGAAGCTTTCTTT. Protein sequence: CSVGLPDSREAFF.